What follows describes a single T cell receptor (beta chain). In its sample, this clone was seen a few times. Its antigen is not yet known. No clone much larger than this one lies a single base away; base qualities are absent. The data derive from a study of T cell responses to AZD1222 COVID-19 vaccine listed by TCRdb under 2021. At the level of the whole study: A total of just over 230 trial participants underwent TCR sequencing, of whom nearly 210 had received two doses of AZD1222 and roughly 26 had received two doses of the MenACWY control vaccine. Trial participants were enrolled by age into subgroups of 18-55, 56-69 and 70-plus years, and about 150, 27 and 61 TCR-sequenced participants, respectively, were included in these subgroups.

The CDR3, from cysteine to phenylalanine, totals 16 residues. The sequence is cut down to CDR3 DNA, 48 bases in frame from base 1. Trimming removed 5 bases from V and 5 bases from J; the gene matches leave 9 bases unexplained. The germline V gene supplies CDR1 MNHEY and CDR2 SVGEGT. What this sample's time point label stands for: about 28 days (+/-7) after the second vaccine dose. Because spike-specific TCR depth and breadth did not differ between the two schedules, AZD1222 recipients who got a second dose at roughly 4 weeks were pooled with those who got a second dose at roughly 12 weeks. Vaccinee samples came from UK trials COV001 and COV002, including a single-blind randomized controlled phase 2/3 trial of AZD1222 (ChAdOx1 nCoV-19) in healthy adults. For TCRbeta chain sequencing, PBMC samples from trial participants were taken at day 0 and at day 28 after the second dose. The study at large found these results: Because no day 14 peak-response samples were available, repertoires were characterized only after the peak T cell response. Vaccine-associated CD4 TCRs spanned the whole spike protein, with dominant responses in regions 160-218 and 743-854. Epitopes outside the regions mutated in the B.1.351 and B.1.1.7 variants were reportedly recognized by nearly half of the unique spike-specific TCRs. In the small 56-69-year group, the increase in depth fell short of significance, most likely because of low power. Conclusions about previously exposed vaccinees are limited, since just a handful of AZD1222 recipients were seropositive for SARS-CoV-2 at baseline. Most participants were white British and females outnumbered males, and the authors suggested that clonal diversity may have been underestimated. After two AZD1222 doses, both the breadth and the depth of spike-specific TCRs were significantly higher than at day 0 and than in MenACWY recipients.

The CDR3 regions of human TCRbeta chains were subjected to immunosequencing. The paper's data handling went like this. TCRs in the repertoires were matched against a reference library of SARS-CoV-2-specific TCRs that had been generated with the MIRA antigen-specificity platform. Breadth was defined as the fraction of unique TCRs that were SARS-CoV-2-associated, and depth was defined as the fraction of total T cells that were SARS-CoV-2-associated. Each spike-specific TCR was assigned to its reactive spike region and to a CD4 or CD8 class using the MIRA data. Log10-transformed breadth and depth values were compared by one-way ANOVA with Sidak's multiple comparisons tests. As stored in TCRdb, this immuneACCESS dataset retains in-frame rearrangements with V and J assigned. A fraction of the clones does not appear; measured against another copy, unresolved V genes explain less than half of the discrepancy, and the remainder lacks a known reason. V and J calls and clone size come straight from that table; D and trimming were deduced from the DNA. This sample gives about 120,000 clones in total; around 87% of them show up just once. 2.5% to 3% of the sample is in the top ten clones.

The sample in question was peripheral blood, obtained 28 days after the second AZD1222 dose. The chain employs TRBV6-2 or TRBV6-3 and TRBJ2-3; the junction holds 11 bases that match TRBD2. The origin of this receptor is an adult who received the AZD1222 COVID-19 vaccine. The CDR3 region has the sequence CASSPLAGVRGDTQYF. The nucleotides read TGTGCCAGCAGTCCACTAGCGGGGGTACGAGGAGATACGCAGTATTTT.